What follows are 31 T cell receptor beta chains derived from one specimen sequenced in a study of blood T cell repertoires in COVID-19. This table comes from immunoSEQ multiplex PCR, and its TCRdb copy is limited to in-frame clones, with some not included. The sample consists of fewer than 300,000 clones, approximately 84% of them appearing once. The sequencing sample was made of peripheral blood. The source is an older person with COVID-19, enrolled during active disease.

This sequence joins TRBV15 and TRBJ2-7; D is perhaps TRBD2 (5 bases). This CDR3 is 14 amino acids long. Germline V gene sequence: CDR1 LNHNV, CDR2 YYDKDF (reference sequence). The V and J ends lost 1 base and 2 bases respectively, with 9 bases between them. The CDR3 bases are TGTGCCACCAGCAGAGTTGGAGGAGCCTACGAGCAGTACTTC. Protein: CATSRVGGAYEQYF.

The V call is TRBV7-3, the J call TRBJ2-1; D might be TRBD2 (6 bases). Germline lookup yields CDR1 SGHTA and CDR2 FQGTGA. V was cut by 4 bases and J by 7 bases, with 17 bases left in between. The CDR3 covers 15 residues. The CDR3 spells CASSSKGTSVNEQFF. The CDR3 region has the DNA TGTGCCAGCAGCTCTAAAGGGACTTCCGTTAATGAGCAGTTCTTC. The variable domain in full, with the rest retrieved from reference TRBV7-3 and TRBJ2-1, is GAGVSQTPSNKVTEKGKYVELRCDPISGHTALYWYRQSLGQGPEFLIYFQGTGAADDSGLPNDRFFAVRPEGSVSTLKIQRTERGDSAVYLCASSSKGTSVNEQFFGPGTRLTVL.

This clone appeared many times. The rearrangement uses TRBV10-3 and TRBJ1-2; D is unclear. The germline V and J ends were trimmed by 2 bases and 2 bases, with 9 bases remaining between them. Germline values: CDR1 ENHRY, CDR2 SYGVKD. The CDR3 consists of 14 residues. CDR3 residues: CAISEAGLNYGYTF. CDR3 nucleotides: TGTGCCATCAGTGAGGCCGGACTGAACTATGGCTACACCTTC.

The chain is built from TRBV3-1 (or the pseudogene TRBV3-2) and TRBJ1-5, with 8 bases lining up with TRBD1. V lost 6 bases to trimming and J lost 6 bases; unmatched junction nucleotides: 4. The CDR3 has 13 residues. Germline V gene data show CDR1 as LGHDT and CDR2 as YNNKEL (reference sequence). The CDR3 nucleotides are TGTGCCAGCAGTGACAGGGGTGGTCAGCCCCAGCATTTT. Translation gives CASSDRGGQPQHF.

The chain uses TRBV30 and TRBJ2-7, with TRBD2 as a possible D gene (5 bases). With 5 bases removed from V and 2 bases from J, the gap between germline ends came to 16 bases. There are 14 residues in the CDR3. In germline, CDR1 is GTSNPN, CDR2 SVGIG (reference sequence). CDR3 in DNA: TGTGCCTGGTCCCGGGTAGCGCGTGCCTACGAGCAGTACTTC. Amino acids: CAWSRVARAYEQYF.

The chain joins TRBV12-3 or TRBV12-4 to TRBJ1-4; D might be TRBD1 (5 bases). V gave up 4 bases and J gave up 5 bases, with 5 bases separating them. The CDR3 is 12 amino acids. CDR3 in DNA: TGTGCCAGCAGTTCAGGGAATGAAAAACTGTTTTTT. It translates to CASSSGNEKLFF.

The gene calls are TRBV6-2 or TRBV6-3 and TRBJ2-3; TRBD2 matches at 10 bases. The germline V gene encodes CDR1 MNHEY and CDR2 SVGEGT. V dropped 6 bases and J dropped 0; count of bases not matched to a gene: 9. The CDR3 consists of 17 residues. CDR3 residues: CASSPSSGGASTDTQYF. The CDR3, as DNA: TGTGCCAGCAGCCCTTCCAGCGGGGGGGCTAGCACAGATACGCAGTATTTT.

The J gene is TRBJ2-2, the V gene TRBV3-1 (or the pseudogene TRBV3-2); D is possibly TRBD1 (6 bases). The germline gives CDR1 LGHDT, CDR2 YNNKEL (reference sequence). The CDR3 consists of 19 residues. V was clipped by 0 bases and J by 3 bases, with 20 bases between them. This CDR3 reads CASSQETQGIRQYTGELFF. In nucleotides, the CDR3 is TGTGCCAGCAGCCAAGAGACTCAGGGGATTAGACAGTACACCGGGGAGCTGTTTTTT.

This rearrangement joins TRBV27 to TRBJ2-1; the match to TRBD2 covers 14 bases. There are 20 residues in the CDR3. The germline V gene encodes CDR1 MNHEY and CDR2 SMNVEV (reference sequence). With V trimmed by 5 bases and J by 8 bases, 20 bases remained unmatched. In DNA form, the CDR3 reads TGTGCCAGCAGTGCCCGACGACTAGCGGGAGGGCGGAGGATAAACGATGAGCAGTTCTTC. This codes for CASSARRLAGGRRINDEQFF.

The J gene is TRBJ1-2, the V gene TRBV2, with D uncertain. V shed 8 bases and J shed 2 bases, with 18 bases lying between them. CDR1 and CDR2 (germline): SNHLY, FYNNEI. The CDR3 runs to 15 residues. CDR3 sequence reads: CASSESVSGNYGYTF. The CDR3 DNA is TGTGCCAGCTCGGAGTCCGTTAGCGGCAACTATGGCTACACCTTC.

The chain has TRBV12-3 or TRBV12-4 and TRBJ2-5, with D possibly being TRBD2 (5 bases). V was cut by 3 bases and J by 4 bases, with 9 bases left in between. CDR3 length: 13 amino acids. This CDR3 reads CASSFRAGETQYF. CDR3 sequence (DNA): TGTGCCAGCAGTTTTAGGGCGGGAGAGACCCAGTACTTC.

The chain carries TRBV11-2 and TRBJ2-1, with 7 bases that match TRBD1. V was pared by 3 bases and J by 6 bases, with 11 bases of the junction left unmatched. Germline V gene lookup returns CDR1 SGHAT and CDR2 FQNNGV. The CDR3 is 16 residues long. CDR3 in DNA: TGTGCCAGCAGCTTTTCAGGGGGTGGGGGTGGCAATGAGCAGTTCTTC. It specifies CASSFSGGGGGNEQFF.

This clone occurred a few times. This chain connects TRBV7-3 to TRBJ1-6; D is undetermined. This CDR3 spans 13 amino acids. The V gene lost 6 bases and the J gene lost 9 bases, with 12 bases spanning the gap. Germline CDR1 SGHTA, CDR2 FQGTGA. CDR3 residues: CASRNDRGSPLHF. CDR3 DNA: TGTGCCAGCAGGAACGACCGGGGTTCACCCCTCCACTTT.

The chain carries TRBV5-1 and TRBJ2-7; 8 nucleotides line up with TRBD2. This CDR3 has 14 amino acids. Germline CDR1 and CDR2: SGHRS and YFSETQ. Trimming at V came to 5 bases and at J to 0 bases, leaving 4 bases not matched to a gene. This CDR3 reads CASRRSGDSYEQYF. The CDR3, as DNA: TGCGCCAGCAGACGTAGCGGGGACTCCTACGAGCAGTACTTC.

This chain connects TRBV9 to TRBJ2-1; 7 nucleotides align to TRBD1. The germline gives CDR1 SGDLS, CDR2 YYNGEE. CDR3 size: 15 residues. The V gene end was trimmed by 5 bases and the J gene end by 1 base; junction bases not matched to a gene: 6. In nucleotides, the CDR3 is TGTGCCAGCAGTAAAACAGGGGTTTCCTACAATGAGCAGTTCTTC. It is translated as CASSKTGVSYNEQFF.

The rearrangement joins TRBV18 to TRBJ2-4; no reliable D call. The length of the CDR3 is 14 residues. Trimming removed 4 bases at V and 2 bases at J, with 9 bases between. Looked up from germline, CDR1 is KGHSH and CDR2 is LQKENI. CDR3 nucleotide sequence: TGTGCCAGCTCACAAACATCGTCCAAAAACATTCAGTACTTC. As protein: CASSQTSSKNIQYF.

The rearrangement joins TRBV29-1 to TRBJ1-5, with no clear D. V lost 4 bases and J 1 base, leaving 11 bases between the germline ends. The CDR3 runs 14 residues. Germline V lookup: CDR1 SQVTM, CDR2 ANQGSEA. CDR3 in amino acids: CSVGEQASNQPQHF. CDR3 DNA: TGCAGCGTTGGGGAGCAGGCAAGCAATCAGCCCCAGCATTTT. Variable domain in full (rest from reference TRBV29-1 and TRBJ1-5): SAVISQKPSRDICQRGTSLTIQCQVDSQVTMMFWYRQQPGQSLTLIATANQGSEATYESGFVIDKFPISRPNLTFSTLTVSNMSPEDSSIYLCSVGEQASNQPQHFGDGTRLSIL.

The chain is built from TRBV7-2 and TRBJ2-5; D ambiguous. Per germline, CDR1 SGHTA and CDR2 FQGNSA. CDR3 size: 15 residues. V was clipped by 4 bases and J by 2 bases, with 14 bases between them. CDR3 loop: CASSSLFLTQETQYF. Here the CDR3 DNA reads TGTGCCAGCAGCTCCCTTTTTCTTACACAAGAGACCCAGTACTTC. Drawing the rest from reference TRBV7-2 and TRBJ2-5, the complete variable domain is GAGVSQSPSNKVTEKGKDVELRCDPISGHTALYWYRQSLGQGLEFLIYFQGNSAPDKSGLPSDRFSAERTGGSVSTLTIQRTQQEDSAVYLCASSSLFLTQETQYFGPGTRLLVL.

The chain uses TRBV18 and TRBJ2-1; TRBD2 agrees at 9 bases. Per germline, CDR1 KGHSH and CDR2 LQKENI. After removal of 3 bases from V and 0 bases from J, the junction contained 12 bases not matched to a gene. This CDR3 region has 19 residues. The CDR3 DNA reads TGTGCCAGCTCACCGCCGTGGAGACTAGCGGAAATCTCCTACAATGAGCAGTTCTTC. Residues: CASSPPWRLAEISYNEQFF. Full variable domain (remainder filled in from reference TRBV18 and TRBJ2-1): NAGVMQNPRHLVRRRGQEARLRCSPMKGHSHVYWYRQLPEEGLKFMVYLQKENIIDESGMPKERFSAEFPKEGPSILRIQQVVRGDSAAYFCASSPPWRLAEISYNEQFFGPGTRLTVL.

The chain joins TRBV19 to TRBJ2-5; TRBD1 matches at 12 bases. The ends lost 6 bases at V and 3 bases at J; junction bases unmatched: 5. The CDR3 extends over 15 amino acids. Germline V gene lookup returns CDR1 LNHDA and CDR2 SQIVND (reference sequence). CDR3 in amino acids: CASRTGQGAKETQYF. The CDR3 region has the DNA TGTGCCAGTAGGACGGGACAGGGGGCGAAAGAGACCCAGTACTTC.

The chain couples TRBV27 to TRBJ1-5; TRBD1 is a possible D gene (5 bases). Germline CDR1 reads MNHEY; CDR2 reads SMNVEV (reference sequence). Trimming left V 6 bases short and J 6 bases short, with 12 bases between. The CDR3 contains 13 residues. This CDR3 is CASRGRAAQPQHF. CDR3 nucleotide sequence: TGTGCCAGCAGGGGCAGGGCGGCTCAGCCCCAGCATTTT.

The chain joins TRBV10-3 to TRBJ2-4, with D possibly being TRBD2 (5 bases). The V end lost 11 bases, the J end lost 6 bases, and 14 bases lay between the germline ends. The CDR3 length is 12 residues. The germline gives CDR1 ENHRY, CDR2 SYGVKD. CDR3 sequence reads: CAPQDGVNIQYF. In DNA, the CDR3 is TGTGCCCCGCAAGACGGGGTAAACATTCAGTACTTC.

The V call is TRBV5-6, the J call TRBJ1-2; possibly TRBD1 for D (6 bases). V lost 0 bases to trimming and J lost 4 bases, with 13 bases between them. Germline V CDR1 and CDR2: SGHDT, YYEEEE. This CDR3 spans 15 amino acids. CDR3: CASSLGSGRGYGYTF. The CDR3 nucleotides are TGTGCCAGCAGCTTGGGTTCGGGCAGGGGCTATGGCTACACCTTC. The complete variable domain, with remaining parts taken from reference TRBV5-6 and TRBJ1-2, reads DAGVTQSPTHLIKTRGQQVTLRCSPKSGHDTVSWYQQALGQGPQFIFQYYEEEERQRGNFPDRFSGHQFPNYSSELNVNALLLGDSALYLCASSLGSGRGYGYTFGSGTRLTVV.

The gene calls are TRBV6-5 and TRBJ2-5; possibly TRBD1 for D (6 bases). Per germline, CDR1 MNHEY and CDR2 SVGAGI. The CDR3 length is 15 residues. Between the trimmed V and J ends, which lost 6 bases and 0 bases, there was a span of 14 bases. The CDR3 spells CASSQGLSYQETQYF. The CDR3 DNA reads as TGTGCCAGCAGCCAGGGGCTGTCGTACCAAGAGACCCAGTACTTC.

This clone was counted a single time. V is TRBV6-2 or TRBV6-3 and J is TRBJ1-5; D perhaps matches TRBD1 (6 bases). The CDR3 loop spans 15 amino acids. CDR1 MNHEY and CDR2 SVGEGT come from the germline V gene. Trimming pared 2 bases from V and 7 bases from J, leaving 15 bases between. The CDR3 is CASSYQGRVIQPQHF. The CDR3 coding sequence is TGTGCCAGCAGTTACCAGGGGCGCGTAATCCAGCCCCAGCATTTT.

This clone was detected once. Other DNA sequences of this sample code for an identical CDR3. The DNA for the CDR3 is TGTGCCAGCAGCTTAGCCGGGACAGGGGGGGACGAGCAGTACTTC. This gives the protein CASSLAGTGGDEQYF. This chain uses TRBV7-2 with TRBJ2-7; 11 positions match TRBD1. Trimming took 0 bases from V and 5 from J; bases not matched to a gene: 3. The CDR3 has 15 residues. CDR1 and CDR2 (germline): SGHTA, FQGNSA.

This chain uses TRBV6-6 with TRBJ1-4, with D uncertain. This CDR3 has 14 amino acids. V dropped 0 bases and J dropped 4 bases, with 6 bases sitting between them. Germline V gene data show CDR1 as MNHNY and CDR2 as SVGAGI (reference sequence). The CDR3, as DNA: TGTGCCAGCAGTTACTCTCCAGTTAATGAAAAACTGTTTTTT. Its translation is CASSYSPVNEKLFF.

The gene calls are TRBV19 and TRBJ2-1; 9 nucleotides align to TRBD1. The CDR3 has 15 residues. V was clipped by 1 base and J by 7 bases; unmatched bases: 5. Germline assignment: CDR1 LNHDA and CDR2 SQIVND (reference sequence). The CDR3 DNA reads as TGTGCCAGTAGTATAGCTGCCGGGACAGGGAATGAGCAGTTCTTC. Translating gives CASSIAAGTGNEQFF.

This clone was seen a handful of times. In DNA, the CDR3 is TGTGCCACTGACCCCCCGCAGGGGCAAACCTACGAGCAGTACTTC. Translation gives CATDPPQGQTYEQYF. The genes are TRBV7-9 and TRBJ2-7; perhaps TRBD1 as D (6 bases). The CDR3 has 15 amino acids. Germline CDR1 SEHNR, CDR2 FQNEAQ (reference sequence). V was cut by 10 bases and J by 2 bases, with 21 bases left in between.

The J gene is TRBJ2-7, the V gene TRBV5-1, with D perhaps TRBD1 (6 bases). The CDR3 is made up of 14 amino acids. V was trimmed by 2 bases and J by 0 bases, leaving 9 bases between them. Germline V gene lookup returns CDR1 SGHRS and CDR2 YFSETQ. CDR3 sequence (DNA): TGCGCCAGCAGCTTACAGGGTCTCTCCTACGAGCAGTACTTC. Amino acids: CASSLQGLSYEQYF.

This clone was seen ten or more times. The chain combines TRBV18 with TRBJ1-3; no clear D gene. The CDR3 extends over 17 amino acids. The V and J ends lost 0 bases and 1 base respectively, with 13 bases between them. In germline, CDR1 is KGHSH, CDR2 LQKENI. The CDR3 DNA sequence: TGTGCCAGCTCACCACCCTTCGGCACAGAGTCTGGAAACACCATATATTTT. Translated: CASSPPFGTESGNTIYF. The variable domain in full, with the rest retrieved from reference TRBV18 and TRBJ1-3, is NAGVMQNPRHLVRRRGQEARLRCSPMKGHSHVYWYRQLPEEGLKFMVYLQKENIIDESGMPKERFSAEFPKEGPSILRIQQVVRGDSAAYFCASSPPFGTESGNTIYFGEGSWLTVV.